The entry that follows covers one T cell receptor beta chain sequence. Its target is unknown. The assay was immunoSEQ multiplex PCR, and TCRdb's table has in-frame clones only and misses some. This table holds approximately 270,000 clones, 90% found once. The record originates from a study of cytomegalovirus exposure and HLA in healthy donors. Overall study findings and caveats: Most TCR sequences showed up rarely, but some public TCRs showed up in many donors. Specificity for CMV antigens was confirmed in vitro for a few of the CMV-associated chains.

The sequence came from a woman between 18 and 29 years old in good health and CMV-seronegative. Sequencing was done on a sample of PBMCs.

The chain's CDR3 is CAISDYEQANYGYTF. CDR3 coding DNA: TGTGCCATCAGTGACTACGAACAGGCGAATTATGGCTACACCTTC. J is TRBJ1-2 and V is TRBV10-3; D is perhaps TRBD1 (5 bases). V dropped 3 bases and J dropped 5 bases, with 16 bases sitting between them. Germline loops: CDR1 ENHRY, CDR2 SYGVKD. The CDR3 length is 15 residues.